A selection of T cell receptor beta chains follows, all from one sample in a study of control samples from healthy donors and cancer patients. Measured with immunoSEQ multiplex PCR; TCRdb has only the in-frame clones, and not every one. The sample includes hundreds of thousands of clones, over 75% of them seen just once. The sequenced sample consisted of PBMCs. Source of these receptors: a man aged 40-55 years with head and neck cancer. Each CDR3 is given with its conserved first and last residue. The D gene is left open where the match is weak. The size of a clone is reported for some rows only, either as once, few or many, or as a class for expanded clones.

j_call,v_call,d_call,clone_size,cdr3_nt,cdr3_aa
TRBJ1-2,TRBV28,TRBD1,.,TGTGCCAGCAGTAGATCAGGGGGCCCGGGCTACACCTTC,CASSRSGGPGYTF
TRBJ1-2,TRBV3-1/TRBV3-2,.,.,TGTGCCAGCAGCCAAGAGCAGTGGTTACAGGACCTGGGCTATGGCTACACCTTC,CASSQEQWLQDLGYGYTF
TRBJ2-5,TRBV7-2,.,.,TGTGCCAGCAGCTTAGAAGCCAGGGTAGAGACCCAGTACTTC,CASSLEARVETQYF
TRBJ2-1,TRBV4-3,TRBD2,.,TGCGCCAGCAGCCACCAGACTAGCGGGGTCAACAATGAGCAGTTCTTC,CASSHQTSGVNNEQFF
TRBJ2-5,TRBV5-4,TRBD2,.,TGTGCCAGCAGCTTGATGCGGCTAGCGGGGAACCAAGAGACCCAGTACTTC,CASSLMRLAGNQETQYF
TRBJ2-3,TRBV7-3,.,few,TGTGCCAGCAGCTTATATCAGGGCACAGATACGCAGTATTTT,CASSLYQGTDTQYF
TRBJ2-6,TRBV3-1/TRBV3-2,TRBD1,.,TGTGCCAGCAGTGGTGGACAGGGGGGTCTCTCTGGGGCCAACGTCCTGACTTTC,CASSGGQGGLSGANVLTF
TRBJ2-5,TRBV5-1,.,.,TGCGCCAGCAGCTTCATCCGAGGGGAGACCCAGTACTTC,CASSFIRGETQYF
TRBJ1-1,TRBV7-2,TRBD1,.,TGTGCCAGCAGCCTGCGAGGGGGCTCGGAATTTCGGGCTTTCTTT,CASSLRGGSEFRAFF
TRBJ2-7,TRBV6-2/TRBV6-3,.,.,TGTGCCAGCAGTTACTCAGGTCCCCGATCCTACGAGCAGTACTTC,CASSYSGPRSYEQYF
TRBJ1-3,TRBV28,.,.,TGTGCCAGCAGTTTTGGGGGAAACACCATATATTTT,CASSFGGNTIYF
TRBJ1-1,TRBV6-5,TRBD1,few,TGTGCCAGCAGCGGGACAGTAAGGAACACTGAAGCTTTCTTT,CASSGTVRNTEAFF
TRBJ2-7,TRBV10-1,TRBD1,.,TGCGCCAGCAGTGAGTCGGGACAGGGGTACGAGCAGTACTTC,CASSESGQGYEQYF
TRBJ1-4,TRBV6-6,.,.,TGTGCCAGCAGTTACCCCCCTAATGAAAAACTGTTTTTT,CASSYPPNEKLFF
TRBJ2-1,TRBV13,TRBD1,.,TGTGCCAGCAGCCCGACGAAAGACAGGGGTTCTTACAATGAGCAGTTCTTC,CASSPTKDRGSYNEQFF
TRBJ1-2,TRBV3-1/TRBV3-2,TRBD1,.,TGTGCCAGCAGGGGGACTATTTCAGGGGGCATCTACACCTTC,CASRGTISGGIYTF
TRBJ2-7,TRBV12-2,.,once,TGTGCAAGTCGCTCAAGGGAACAGGGGCCCTACGAGCAGTACTTC,CASRSREQGPYEQYF
TRBJ1-5,TRBV12-3/TRBV12-4,.,.,TGTGCCAGCAGGGAGGGGGGCAATCAGCCCCAGCATTTT,CASREGGNQPQHF
TRBJ2-3,TRBV11-3,TRBD2,.,TGTGCCAGCAGCCTTAGCGGGAGGGGCACAGATACGCAGTATTTT,CASSLSGRGTDTQYF
TRBJ1-1,TRBV30,TRBD1,.,TGTGCCTGGAGTGGGGGACAGGGGAACACTGAAGCTTTCTTT,CAWSGGQGNTEAFF
TRBJ1-1,TRBV3-1/TRBV3-2,.,.,TGTGCCAGCAGCCAAGCTTCCACAGTAGGCGACACTGAAGCTTTCTTT,CASSQASTVGDTEAFF
TRBJ1-1,TRBV5-6,.,.,TGTGCCAGCAGCACGAGGCGGGACACTGAAGCTTTCTTT,CASSTRRDTEAFF
TRBJ1-5,TRBV2,.,.,TGTGCCAGCAGTGGGGCAGGGGTAAGGTTGAACAATCAGCCCCAGCATTTT,CASSGAGVRLNNQPQHF
TRBJ1-5,TRBV27,.,.,TGTGCCAGCAGTTTATCCCCAGGGGCCAATCAGCCCCAGCATTTT,CASSLSPGANQPQHF
TRBJ1-4,TRBV5-1,TRBD1,.,TGCGCCAGCAGCCTAATCAGGGGGACTAATGAAAAACTGTTTTTT,CASSLIRGTNEKLFF
TRBJ1-5,TRBV19,.,once,TGTGCCGGGCGAAGATCCTCCGGGGATGGACAGCCCCAGCATTTT,CAGRRSSGDGQPQHF
TRBJ2-6,TRBV5-1,.,.,TGCGCCAGCAGCTCCTTAAAAGGGGTCCTGACTTTC,CASSSLKGVLTF
TRBJ1-1,TRBV5-1,.,.,TGCGCCAGCAGCTTGGAGGGGGTCACCACTGAAGCTTTCTTT,CASSLEGVTTEAFF
TRBJ1-4,TRBV9,TRBD1,.,TGTGCCAGCAGCCCCCGGACAGGGCCTAATGAAAAACTGTTTTTT,CASSPRTGPNEKLFF
TRBJ2-2,TRBV5-4,TRBD2,.,TGTGCCAGCAGCCCGGGACTAGCGGGGAGCGGGGAGCTGTTTTTT,CASSPGLAGSGELFF
TRBJ2-3,TRBV7-3,TRBD2,.,TGTGCCAGCAGCTTACGTTCTAGCGGGAGAACGGATACGCAGTATTTT,CASSLRSSGRTDTQYF
TRBJ2-7,TRBV6-2/TRBV6-3,TRBD1,.,TGTGCCAGCACCCCAACAGGGGTACGGTACGAGCAGTACTTC,CASTPTGVRYEQYF
TRBJ2-7,TRBV6-5,.,few,TGTGCCAGCAGTCCGGGACGACCCTACGAGCAGTACTTC,CASSPGRPYEQYF
TRBJ1-5,TRBV5-5,.,.,TGTGCCAGCAGCTTGGACAGGGACCAGCCCCAGCATTTT,CASSLDRDQPQHF
TRBJ1-3,TRBV14,.,.,TGTGCCAGCAGCCAGAGACAGAGCCTCGGAAACACCATATATTTT,CASSQRQSLGNTIYF
TRBJ2-7,TRBV19,.,.,TGTGCCAGTAGTATTCGGGACACAAGGGCATACGAGCAGTACTTC,CASSIRDTRAYEQYF
TRBJ2-1,TRBV19,TRBD1,.,TGTGCCAGTAGTACTCGGGACAGGGCCTACAATGAGCAGTTCTTC,CASSTRDRAYNEQFF
TRBJ1-3,TRBV19,.,.,TGTGCCAGTAGTATTAACGAGTTGACGGGGCAAGCAAACACCATATATTTT,CASSINELTGQANTIYF
TRBJ2-3,TRBV5-4,TRBD2,.,TGTGCCAGCAGCTTGGGCGGGAGAACTAGCACAGATACGCAGTATTTT,CASSLGGRTSTDTQYF
TRBJ1-5,TRBV30,.,.,TGTGCCTGGAGTGTACTAGACCAGCCCCAGCATTTT,CAWSVLDQPQHF
TRBJ1-1,TRBV9,.,.,TGTGCCAGCAGCGCATCCGTCACCGGGACACGGTCTGAAGCTTTCTTT,CASSASVTGTRSEAFF
TRBJ2-1,TRBV6-5,.,.,TGTGCCACCCGCTTCGGGATTCGAGAGAATGAGCAGTTCTTC,CATRFGIRENEQFF
TRBJ2-7,TRBV3-1/TRBV3-2,.,.,TGTGCCAGCGGCAAAGGGACCTTCTACGAGCAGTACTTC,CASGKGTFYEQYF
TRBJ1-4,TRBV2,TRBD1,.,TGTGCCAGCAGCCTGGACAGGGGAACTAATGAAAAACTGTTTTTT,CASSLDRGTNEKLFF
TRBJ2-7,TRBV4-3,TRBD1,once,TGCGCCAGCAGCCAAGTTACAGGGGGCTACGAGCAGTACTTC,CASSQVTGGYEQYF
TRBJ2-3,TRBV21-1,.,.,TGTGCCAGCAGCAAAGTTGACGGACAGGGTTTCACAGATACGCAGTATTTT,CASSKVDGQGFTDTQYF
TRBJ1-2,TRBV27,TRBD1,.,TGTGCCAGCAGTTTAATTGACAGGGGGGAACTCGCCTTC,CASSLIDRGELAF
TRBJ2-3,TRBV20-1,.,.,TGCAGTGCGAGTCCAGATACGCAGTATTTT,CSASPDTQYF
TRBJ2-1,TRBV5-1,TRBD1,once,TGCGCCAGCAGCTTAGGACAGGGGTTCTACAATGAGCAGTTCTTC,CASSLGQGFYNEQFF
TRBJ1-2,TRBV9,TRBD1,.,TGTGCCAGCAGCCAACAGGGGGCAGTTGGCTACACCTTC,CASSQQGAVGYTF
TRBJ2-7,TRBV12-5,TRBD1,.,TGTGCTAGTGGTTTGGTAACCCCCCCAGGGGGCTACGAGCAGTACTTC,CASGLVTPPGGYEQYF